The 5 T cell receptor beta chains below all came from one sample that was sequenced in a study of blood T cell repertoires in COVID-19. Sequencing used immunoSEQ multiplex PCR; TCRdb keeps in-frame clones, though not all of them. The profile shows about 410,000 clones, around nine tenths of them singletons. Source material: peripheral blood. Every receptor here comes from a woman aged 40 to 49 with COVID-19, enrolled during active disease.

The chain links TRBV5-6 to TRBJ1-3, with D maybe TRBD1 (6 bases). V was cut by 3 bases and J by 0 bases, with 13 bases left in between. Germline CDR1 SGHDT, CDR2 YYEEEE. CDR3 length: 16 residues. CDR3 DNA: TGTGCCAGCAGCTCATTGGACAGATCCTCTGGAAACACCATATATTTT. It encodes CASSSLDRSSGNTIYF.

The chain couples TRBV28 to TRBJ1-2; TRBD1 agrees at 8 bases. V trimming: 5 bases; J trimming: 0 bases; junction bases outside the gene matches: 5. CDR3 length: 15 residues. CDR1 is MDHEN and CDR2 is SYDVKM in the germline V gene. The CDR3, as DNA: TGTGCCAGCAGTGGACAGGGTGCCGCTAACTATGGCTACACCTTC. Its protein is CASSGQGAANYGYTF.

J is TRBJ1-1 and V is TRBV5-5, with D unclear. Germline-derived CDR1 and CDR2 are SGHKS and YYEKEE (reference sequence). This CDR3 has 16 amino acids. V lost 0 bases and J 0 bases, leaving 12 bases between the germline ends. The CDR3 DNA reads as TGTGCCAGCAGCTTGGACGATTCCAGGTTGAACACTGAAGCTTTCTTT. This codes for CASSLDDSRLNTEAFF.

The chain recombines TRBV28 with TRBJ1-5, with TRBD1 matching over 7 bases. Trimming took 3 bases from V and 5 from J; bases not matched to a gene: 4. This CDR3 comprises 14 residues. Germline V CDR1 and CDR2: MDHEN, SYDVKM. CDR3 residues: CASSLGQQHQPQHF. CDR3 bases: TGTGCCAGCAGTTTGGGACAGCAGCATCAGCCCCAGCATTTT.

J is TRBJ2-5 and V is TRBV12-3 or TRBV12-4; possible D gene TRBD2, 6 bases. The CDR3 loop spans 13 amino acids. V shed 1 base and J shed 5 bases, with 8 bases lying between them. Here the CDR3 DNA reads TGTGCCAGCAGTTTAGATGGGAGGGAGACCCAGTACTTC. Translating gives CASSLDGRETQYF.